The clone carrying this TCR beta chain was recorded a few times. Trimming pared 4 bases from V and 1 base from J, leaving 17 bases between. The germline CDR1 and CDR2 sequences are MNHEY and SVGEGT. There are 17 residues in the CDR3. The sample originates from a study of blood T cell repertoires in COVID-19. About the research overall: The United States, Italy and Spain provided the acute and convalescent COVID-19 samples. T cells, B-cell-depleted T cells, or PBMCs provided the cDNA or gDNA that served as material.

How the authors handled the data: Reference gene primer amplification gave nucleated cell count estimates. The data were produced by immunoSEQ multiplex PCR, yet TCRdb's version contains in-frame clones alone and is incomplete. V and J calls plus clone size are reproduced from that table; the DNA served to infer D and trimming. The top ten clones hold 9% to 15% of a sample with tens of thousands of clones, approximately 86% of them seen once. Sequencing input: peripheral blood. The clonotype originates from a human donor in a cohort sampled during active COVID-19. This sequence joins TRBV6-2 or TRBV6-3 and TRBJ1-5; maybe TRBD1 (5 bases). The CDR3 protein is CASSSGGRSRSNQPQHF. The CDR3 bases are TGTGCCAGCAGTTCCGGGGGAAGGTCCCGAAGCAATCAGCCCCAGCATTTT.